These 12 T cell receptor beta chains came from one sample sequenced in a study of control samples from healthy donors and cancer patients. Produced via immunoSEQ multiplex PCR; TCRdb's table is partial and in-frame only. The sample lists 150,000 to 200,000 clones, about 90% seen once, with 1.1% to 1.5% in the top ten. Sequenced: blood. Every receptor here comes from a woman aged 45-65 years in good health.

DNA of the CDR3: TGTGCCAGCAGCCAAGCGTCAACTAGCGGGGAAGACAATGAGCAGTTCTTC. It translates to CASSQASTSGEDNEQFF. The chain links TRBV3-1 (or the pseudogene TRBV3-2) to TRBJ2-1; 10 bases map to TRBD2. V shed 1 base and J 5 bases; nucleotides not matched to a gene: 8. CDR3 length: 17 amino acids. Germline lookup yields CDR1 LGHDT and CDR2 YNNKEL (reference sequence).

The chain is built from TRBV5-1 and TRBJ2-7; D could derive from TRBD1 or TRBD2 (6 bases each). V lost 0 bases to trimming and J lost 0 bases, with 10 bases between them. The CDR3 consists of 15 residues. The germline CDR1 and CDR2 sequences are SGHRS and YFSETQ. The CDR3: CASSLEGGFSYEQYF. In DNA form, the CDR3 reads TGCGCCAGCAGCTTGGAGGGGGGCTTCTCCTACGAGCAGTACTTC. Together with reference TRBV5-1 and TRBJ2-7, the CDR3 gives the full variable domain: KAGVTQTPRYLIKTRGQQVTLSCSPISGHRSVSWYQQTPGQGLQFLFEYFSETQRNKGNFPGRFSGRQFSNSRSEMNVSTLELGDSALYLCASSLEGGFSYEQYFGPGTRLTVT.

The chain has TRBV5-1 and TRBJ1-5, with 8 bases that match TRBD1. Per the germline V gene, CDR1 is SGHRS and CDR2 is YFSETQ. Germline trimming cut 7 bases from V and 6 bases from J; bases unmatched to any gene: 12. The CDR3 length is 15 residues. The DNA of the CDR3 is TGCGCCAGCTCCCTGACAGGGGAAGGAAGTCAGCCCCAGCATTTT. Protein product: CASSLTGEGSQPQHF.

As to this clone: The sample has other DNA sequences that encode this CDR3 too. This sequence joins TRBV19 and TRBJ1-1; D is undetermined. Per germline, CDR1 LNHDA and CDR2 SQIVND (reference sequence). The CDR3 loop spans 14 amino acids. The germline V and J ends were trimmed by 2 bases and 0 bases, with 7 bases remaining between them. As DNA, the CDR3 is TGTGCCAGTAGTATATCGGGCGTGAACACTGAAGCTTTCTTT. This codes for CASSISGVNTEAFF.

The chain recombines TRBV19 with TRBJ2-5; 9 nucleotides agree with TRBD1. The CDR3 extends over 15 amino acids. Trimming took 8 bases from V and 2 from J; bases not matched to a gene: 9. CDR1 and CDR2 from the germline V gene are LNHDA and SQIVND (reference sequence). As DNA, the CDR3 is TGTGCCAGTGGGCTACAGGGGGCCCCACAAGAGACCCAGTACTTC. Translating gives CASGLQGAPQETQYF. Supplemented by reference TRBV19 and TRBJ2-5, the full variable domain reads DGGITQSPKYLFRKEGQNVTLSCEQNLNHDAMYWYRQDPGQGLRLIYYSQIVNDFQKGDIAEGYSVSREKKESFPLTVTSAQKNPTAFYLCASGLQGAPQETQYFGPGTRLLVL.

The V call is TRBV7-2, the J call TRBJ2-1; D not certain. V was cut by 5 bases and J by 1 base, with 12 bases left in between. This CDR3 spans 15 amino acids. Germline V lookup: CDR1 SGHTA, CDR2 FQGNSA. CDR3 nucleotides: TGTGCCAGCAGCCCAATTGCTATTTCCTACAATGAGCAGTTCTTC. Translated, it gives CASSPIAISYNEQFF.

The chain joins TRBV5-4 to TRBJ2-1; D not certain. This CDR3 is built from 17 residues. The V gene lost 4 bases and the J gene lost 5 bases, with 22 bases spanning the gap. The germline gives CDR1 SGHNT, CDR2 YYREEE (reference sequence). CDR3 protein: CASSIGPRSPVDNEQFF. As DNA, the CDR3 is TGTGCCAGCAGCATCGGACCAAGATCGCCCGTAGACAATGAGCAGTTCTTC.

The CDR3 is CAWWDKKAGANVLTF. CDR3 nucleotides: TGTGCCTGGTGGGACAAGAAAGCCGGGGCCAACGTCCTGACTTTC. The genes are TRBV30 and TRBJ2-6, with D possibly TRBD1 on 6 matching bases. The V end was cut by 5 bases, the J end by 4 bases, with 15 bases between. There are 15 residues in the CDR3. Germline values: CDR1 GTSNPN, CDR2 SVGIG (reference sequence).

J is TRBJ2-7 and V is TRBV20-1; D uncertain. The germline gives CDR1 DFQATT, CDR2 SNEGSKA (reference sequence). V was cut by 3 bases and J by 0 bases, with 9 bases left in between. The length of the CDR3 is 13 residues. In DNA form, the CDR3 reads TGCAGTGCTAGTAACGGACCCTCCTACGAGCAGTACTTC. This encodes CSASNGPSYEQYF.

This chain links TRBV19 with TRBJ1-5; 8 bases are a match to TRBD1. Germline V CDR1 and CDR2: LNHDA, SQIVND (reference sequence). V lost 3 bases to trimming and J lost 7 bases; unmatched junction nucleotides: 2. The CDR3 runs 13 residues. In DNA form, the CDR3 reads TGTGCCAGTAGTATGGACAGGGAGCAGCCCCAGCATTTT. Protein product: CASSMDREQPQHF.

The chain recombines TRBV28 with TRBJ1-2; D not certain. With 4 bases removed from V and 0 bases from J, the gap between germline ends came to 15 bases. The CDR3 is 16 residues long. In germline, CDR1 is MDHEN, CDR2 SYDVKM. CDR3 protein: CASSSWTPIANYGYTF. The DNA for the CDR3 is TGTGCCAGCAGTTCCTGGACCCCGATTGCTAACTATGGCTACACCTTC.

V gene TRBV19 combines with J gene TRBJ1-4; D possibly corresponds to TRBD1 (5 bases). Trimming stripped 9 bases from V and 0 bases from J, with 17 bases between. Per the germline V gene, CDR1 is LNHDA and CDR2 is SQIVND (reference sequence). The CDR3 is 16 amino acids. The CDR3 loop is CASRRQLLATNEKLFF. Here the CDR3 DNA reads TGTGCCAGCAGAAGACAGCTCCTTGCAACTAATGAAAAACTGTTTTTT.